The next 9 T cell receptor beta chains were all read from a single sample in a study of read filtering for tumor transcriptome and immune sequencing. Molecular barcoded adaptors covering alpha/delta and beta/gamma chains were used on approximately 440 ng RNA. TCRdb reprocessed the reads with MiXCR, giving one entry per CDR3 protein. The sample contains 37,000 or so distinct CDR3 sequences, about an eighth of which appear only once. Input material: a population of CD138-negative cells sorted from bone marrow. The receptors here all came from a donor aged 40 or older with multiple myeloma.

There are many counts of this clonotype. The J gene is TRBJ1-5, the V gene TRBV20-1; tentatively, D is TRBD1 (6 bases). The length of the CDR3 is 17 residues. Germline CDR1 is DFQATT and CDR2 is SNEGSKA (reference sequence). The V and J ends lost 0 bases and 3 bases respectively, with 18 bases between them. This chain's CDR3 is CSARDTGANTLNQPQHF. For the CDR3, the DNA is TGCAGTGCTAGAGATACGGGGGCCAACACGCTCAATCAGCCCCAGCATTTT.

This clonotype was recorded many times. The V call is TRBV28, the J call TRBJ2-3, with a weak D call TRBD2 (5 bases). The V and J ends lost 5 bases and 3 bases respectively, with 15 bases between them. The CDR3 is 15 amino acids. CDR1 is MDHEN and CDR2 is SYDVKM in the germline V gene. The CDR3 nucleotides are TGTGCCAGCAGTACGCAACGGACGGGGACAGATACGCAGTATTTT. Protein product: CASSTQRTGTDTQYF.

This clonotype came up many times. The genes are TRBV29-1 and TRBJ2-1; 9 bases are a match to TRBD2. J was trimmed by 9 bases and V by 7 bases; bases with no gene match: 4. CDR1 and CDR2 (germline): SQVTM, ANQGSEA. The CDR3 is 11 amino acids. The CDR3 loop is CSGGLAGEQFF. For the CDR3, the DNA is TGCAGCGGGGGACTAGCTGGTGAGCAGTTCTTC.

This clonotype was seen at least ten times. The CDR3 coding sequence is TGCAGTGCCTCCCGACAGACCCCAGGGACTGAAGCTTTCTTT. This gives the protein CSASRQTPGTEAFF. The rearrangement joins TRBV20-1 to TRBJ1-1, with D possibly being TRBD1 (5 bases). Trimming removed 6 bases from V and 5 bases from J, with 19 bases in between. This CDR3 region has 14 residues. The germline CDR1 and CDR2 sequences are DFQATT and SNEGSKA (reference sequence).

This clonotype was picked up many times. The chain couples TRBV29-1 to TRBJ2-7; tentative D call: TRBD1 (6 bases). Germline values: CDR1 SQVTM, CDR2 ANQGSEA. V gave up 7 bases and J gave up 8 bases, with 15 bases separating them. This CDR3 is 11 amino acids long. The CDR3 sequence: CSASQGRKQYF. In DNA form, the CDR3 reads TGCAGCGCCTCACAGGGAAGGAAGCAGTACTTC.

At least ten counts were recorded for this clonotype. V gene TRBV7-9 combines with J gene TRBJ2-1; possibly TRBD1 or TRBD2 for D (5 bases each). V was trimmed by 5 bases and J by 0 bases, leaving 14 bases between them. CDR1 and CDR2 (germline): SEHNR, FQNEAQ (reference sequence). There are 16 residues in the CDR3. The CDR3 nucleotides are TGTGCCAGCAGCCCCTCGGCAGGGAGCTCCTACAATGAGCAGTTCTTC. It specifies CASSPSAGSSYNEQFF.

This clonotype occurred many times. CDR3 bases: TGTGCCACCAGCAGGGAAATAGGGGGCCCGGAGACCCAGTACTTC. Protein: CATSREIGGPETQYF. The chain couples TRBV15 to TRBJ2-5; TRBD1 agrees at 7 bases. This CDR3 region has 15 residues. Looked up from germline, CDR1 is LNHNV and CDR2 is YYDKDF (reference sequence). Trimming cost V 3 bases and J 5 bases; bases outside gene matches: 9.

This clonotype was observed many times. The chain combines TRBV9 with TRBJ2-2; D is possibly TRBD2 (6 bases). This CDR3 has 16 residues. CDR1 and CDR2 from the germline V gene are SGDLS and YYNGEE. Trimming took 0 bases from V and 0 from J, leaving 9 bases between them. CDR3 nucleotides: TGTGCCAGCAGCGTAGGGAGGGGTTCGAACACCGGGGAGCTGTTTTTT. It codes for CASSVGRGSNTGELFF.

In its sample, this clonotype was seen many times. The chain is built from TRBV5-1 and TRBJ1-6, with D perhaps TRBD1 (5 bases). This CDR3 has 13 amino acids. The V end was cut by 10 bases, the J end by 7 bases, with 15 bases between. From germline, CDR1 is SGHRS and CDR2 YFSETQ. Here the CDR3 reads CASQDSSNSPLHF. CDR3 nucleotides: TGCGCCTCACAGGACTCTTCGAATTCACCCCTCCACTTT.